The 17 T cell receptor beta chains listed next were all sequenced from one sample in a study of beta chain features in type 1 diabetes (dated by TCRdb to the late 2010s). Libraries were constructed by the immunoSEQ multiplex PCR assay. All of the isolated RNA was reverse transcribed with the High Capacity cDNA Reverse Transcription Kit, so expressed TCRB transcripts were sequenced. TCRdb carries this immuneACCESS record with in-frame sequences only. Its versions omit some clonotypes, under half of them owing to an unresolved V gene in the studies checked, with the rest unexplained. The sample profile shows 140,000 to 150,000 clones; about 44% of them were found once. In total, the top ten clones hold around 0.42% of the sample. Material: Tregs from blood. In the paper's terms, the cell subset or site label means: regulatory CD4+ T cells. Source of these receptors: a man between 18 and 29 years old in good health.

V gene TRBV29-1 combines with J gene TRBJ2-7; D gene ambiguous. The germline V gene has CDR1 SQVTM and CDR2 ANQGSEA. The V and J ends lost 7 bases and 0 bases respectively, with 10 bases between them. The CDR3 is made up of 12 amino acids. The CDR3 region is CSAVFLSYEQYF. The CDR3 nucleotides read TGCAGCGCGGTCTTTCTCTCCTACGAGCAGTACTTC.

A few counts support this clone. The V call is TRBV7-9, the J call TRBJ1-2; no clear D gene. The CDR3 has 11 amino acids. Germline-derived CDR1 and CDR2 are SEHNR and FQNEAQ (reference sequence). V was shortened by 2 bases and J by 4 bases, with 2 bases between the two germline ends. The DNA for the CDR3 is TGTGCCAGCAGCTTACGCTATGGCTACACCTTC. As protein: CASSLRYGYTF.

V gene TRBV28 combines with J gene TRBJ1-5; D possibly corresponds to TRBD1 (6 bases). V dropped 4 bases and J dropped 3 bases, with 19 bases sitting between them. Germline values: CDR1 MDHEN, CDR2 SYDVKM. The CDR3 extends over 17 amino acids. CDR3 nucleotides: TGTGCCAGCAGTTCTCGCCCCGGACAGATTATCAATCAGCCCCAGCATTTT. Its protein is CASSSRPGQIINQPQHF.

There are a few counts of this clone. The V gene is TRBV7-9, the J gene TRBJ2-7; 7 bases are shared with TRBD1. Per the germline V gene, CDR1 is SEHNR and CDR2 is FQNEAQ (reference sequence). The CDR3 has 17 residues. The V and J ends lost 6 bases and 2 bases, in that order; junction bases with no gene match: 16. The CDR3 sequence is CASSPHVGGGIAYEQYF. In nucleotides, the CDR3 is TGTGCCAGCAGTCCTCACGTAGGGGGCGGAATTGCCTACGAGCAGTACTTC.

The chain employs TRBV30 and TRBJ1-2, with TRBD1 identical over 7 bases. The CDR3 loop spans 12 amino acids. Germline CDR1 reads GTSNPN; CDR2 reads SVGIG (reference sequence). Unmatched junction bases numbered 2, after V lost 5 bases and J lost 2 bases. The CDR3 sequence: CAWAGQNYGYTF. The CDR3 nucleotides are TGTGCCTGGGCGGGACAGAACTATGGCTACACCTTC.

This clone came up a few times. The rearrangement joins TRBV5-4 to TRBJ1-1; D gene ambiguous. This CDR3 region has 15 residues. Germline V gene lookup returns CDR1 SGHNT and CDR2 YYREEE (reference sequence). V was cut by 0 bases and J by 1 base, with 10 bases left in between. In nucleotides, the CDR3 is TGTGCCAGCAGCTTGGCTTATCCGGGGAACACTGAAGCTTTCTTT. This codes for CASSLAYPGNTEAFF.

This clone showed up just once. The chain couples TRBV25-1 to TRBJ1-1, with D unresolved. Germline CDR1 reads MGHDK; CDR2 reads SYGVNS. Trimming removed 5 bases at V and 5 bases at J, with 18 bases between. The CDR3 spans 15 residues. For the CDR3, the DNA is TGTGCCAGCAGTTGTAACCTGGCCCATTGTACTGAAGCTTTCTTT. It encodes CASSCNLAHCTEAFF.

The chain has TRBV7-9 and TRBJ2-7; 8 bases match TRBD1. The CDR3 has 18 residues. The germline CDR1 and CDR2 sequences are SEHNR and FQNEAQ (reference sequence). V lost 4 bases, J lost 3 bases, and 17 bases stayed unmatched. In nucleotides, the CDR3 is TGTGCCAGCAGCTCTCGGGCCGACCGGGACAGGTATAGCTACGAGCAGTACTTC. Amino acids: CASSSRADRDRYSYEQYF.

The CDR3: CASSLGGDRSDEQFF. The DNA for the CDR3 is TGTGCCAGCAGCTTAGGCGGGGACCGATCGGATGAGCAGTTCTTC. V and J are TRBV7-9 and TRBJ2-1; D might be TRBD2 (6 bases). The CDR3 loop spans 15 amino acids. V lost 1 base and J 8 bases, leaving 15 bases between the germline ends. Germline assignment: CDR1 SEHNR and CDR2 FQNEAQ (reference sequence). The full variable domain, with the rest looked up from reference TRBV7-9 and TRBJ2-1, is DTGVSQNPRHKITKRGQNVTFRCDPISEHNRLYWYRQTLGQGPEFLTYFQNEAQLEKSRLLSDRFSAERPKGSFSTLEIQRTEQGDSAMYLCASSLGGDRSDEQFFGPGTRLTVL.

The rearrangement joins TRBV28 to TRBJ1-1; 8 positions agree with TRBD1. The germline CDR1 and CDR2 sequences are MDHEN and SYDVKM. The CDR3 contains 15 residues. V was pared by 8 bases and J by 2 bases, with 10 bases of the junction left unmatched. The CDR3: CASGRTGYGNTEAFF. In DNA form, the CDR3 reads TGTGCCAGCGGACGGACAGGGTATGGAAACACTGAAGCTTTCTTT. The full variable domain, in which reference TRBV28 and TRBJ1-1 provide the parts outside the CDR3, is DVKVTQSSRYLVKRTGEKVFLECVQDMDHENMFWYRQDPGLGLRLIYFSYDVKMKEKGDIPEGYSVSREKKERFSLILESASTNQTSMYLCASGRTGYGNTEAFFGQGTRLTVV.

The chain recombines TRBV27 with TRBJ2-2, with 13 bases identical to TRBD2. Germline V gene sequence: CDR1 MNHEY, CDR2 SMNVEV (reference sequence). Trimming took 5 bases from V and 7 from J; bases not matched to a gene: 7. The CDR3 loop spans 16 amino acids. The CDR3 DNA reads as TGTGCCAGCAGTCCCCGACTAGCGGGGGGAGGCGGGGAGCTGTTTTTT. It encodes CASSPRLAGGGGELFF.

The genes are TRBV15 and TRBJ1-2, with a possible D match to TRBD1 (6 bases). Germline V lookup: CDR1 LNHNV, CDR2 YYDKDF (reference sequence). The V end was cut by 0 bases, the J end by 1 base, with 12 bases between. The CDR3 sequence is 16 residues long. For the CDR3, the DNA is TGTGCCACCAGCAGAGAGAGGCAGGGGAATAACTATGGCTACACCTTC. This gives the protein CATSRERQGNNYGYTF. Full variable domain (remainder filled in from reference TRBV15 and TRBJ1-2): DAMVIQNPRYQVTQFGKPVTLSCSQTLNHNVMYWYQQKSSQAPKLLFHYYDKDFNNEADTPDNFQSRRPNTSFCFLDIRSPGLGDTAMYLCATSRERQGNNYGYTFGSGTRLTVV.

The V gene is TRBV7-2, the J gene TRBJ1-5, with unresolved D. This CDR3 has 14 amino acids. Per germline, CDR1 SGHTA and CDR2 FQGNSA. Trimming left V 4 bases short and J 2 bases short, with 9 bases between. In nucleotides, the CDR3 is TGTGCCAGCAGCTCCATCGGGGGCAATCAGCCCCAGCATTTT. Translation: CASSSIGGNQPQHF.

The chain combines TRBV7-8 with TRBJ2-5; 9 nucleotides agree with TRBD1. V was clipped by 4 bases and J by 2 bases; unmatched bases: 8. Germline V CDR1 and CDR2: SGHVS, FQNEAQ. The CDR3 totals 16 residues. CDR3 nucleotide sequence: TGTGCCAGCAGCTCCGGCTTCGGACAGGGGCAAGAGACCCAGTACTTC. Translated, it gives CASSSGFGQGQETQYF.

V gene TRBV7-2 combines with J gene TRBJ2-3; possibly TRBD1 for D (6 bases). Trimming left V 5 bases short and J 6 bases short, with 15 bases between. Germline-derived CDR1 and CDR2 are SGHTA and FQGNSA. The CDR3 contains 14 residues. The CDR3 sequence is CASSLGHRGDTQYF. The CDR3 region has the DNA TGTGCCAGCAGCCTGGGACACCGAGGGGATACGCAGTATTTT.

The CDR3 bases are TGTGCCAGCAGCTTAGTTGAGCGGGGCGAGTTTATTACTGAAAAACTGTTTTTT. Its protein product is CASSLVERGEFITEKLFF. V is TRBV7-6 and J is TRBJ1-4, with D possibly matching TRBD1 (5 bases). The V end was cut by 1 base, the J end by 7 bases, with 22 bases between. The CDR3 sequence is 18 residues long. The germline V gene encodes CDR1 SGHVS and CDR2 FNYEAQ.

The rearrangement links TRBV7-2 to TRBJ2-7; no firm D call. Trimming left V 0 bases short and J 5 bases short, with 2 bases between. This CDR3 comprises 11 residues. CDR1 is SGHTA and CDR2 is FQGNSA in the germline V gene. DNA of the CDR3: TGTGCCAGCAGCTTAGCCAACGAGCAGTACTTC. Protein product: CASSLANEQYF. Full variable domain (rest looked up from reference TRBV7-2 and TRBJ2-7): GAGVSQSPSNKVTEKGKDVELRCDPISGHTALYWYRQSLGQGLEFLIYFQGNSAPDKSGLPSDRFSAERTGGSVSTLTIQRTQQEDSAVYLCASSLANEQYFGPGTRLTVT.